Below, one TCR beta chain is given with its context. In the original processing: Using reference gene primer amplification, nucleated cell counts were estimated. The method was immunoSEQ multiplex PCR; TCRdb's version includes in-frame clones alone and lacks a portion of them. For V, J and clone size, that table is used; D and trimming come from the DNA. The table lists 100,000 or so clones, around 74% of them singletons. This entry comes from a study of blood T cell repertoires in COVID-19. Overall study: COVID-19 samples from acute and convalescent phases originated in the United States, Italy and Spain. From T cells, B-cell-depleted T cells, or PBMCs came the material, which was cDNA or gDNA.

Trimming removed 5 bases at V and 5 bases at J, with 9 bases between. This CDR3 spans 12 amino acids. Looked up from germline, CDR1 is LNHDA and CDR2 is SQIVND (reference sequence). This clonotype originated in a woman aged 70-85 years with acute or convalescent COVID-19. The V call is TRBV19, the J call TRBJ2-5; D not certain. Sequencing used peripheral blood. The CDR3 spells CASSPPGETQYF. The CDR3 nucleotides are TGTGCCAGTAGTCCCCCCGGGGAGACCCAGTACTTC.